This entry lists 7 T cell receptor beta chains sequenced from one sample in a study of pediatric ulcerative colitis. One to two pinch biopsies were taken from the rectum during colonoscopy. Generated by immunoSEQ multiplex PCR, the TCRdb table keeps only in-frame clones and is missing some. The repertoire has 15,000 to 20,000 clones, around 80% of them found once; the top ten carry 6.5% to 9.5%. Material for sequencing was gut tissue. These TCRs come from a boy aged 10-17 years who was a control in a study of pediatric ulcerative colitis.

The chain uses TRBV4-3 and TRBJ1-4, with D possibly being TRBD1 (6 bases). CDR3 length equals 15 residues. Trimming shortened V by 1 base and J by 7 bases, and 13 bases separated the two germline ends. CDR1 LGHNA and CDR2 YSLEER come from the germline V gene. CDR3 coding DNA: TGCGCCAGCAGCCAAGCCTTGGGGGCGACTGAAAAACTGTTTTTT. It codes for CASSQALGATEKLFF.

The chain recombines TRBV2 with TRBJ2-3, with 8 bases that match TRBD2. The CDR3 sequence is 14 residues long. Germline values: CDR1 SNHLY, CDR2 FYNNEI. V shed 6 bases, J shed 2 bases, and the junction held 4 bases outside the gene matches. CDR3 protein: CASRSGGATDTQYF. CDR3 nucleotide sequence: TGTGCCAGCAGGTCGGGGGGGGCCACAGATACGCAGTATTTT. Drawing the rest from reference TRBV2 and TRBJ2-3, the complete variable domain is EPEVTQTPSHQVTQMGQEVILRCVPISNHLYFYWYRQILGQKVEFLVSFYNNEISEKSEIFDDQFSVERPDGSNFTLKIRSTKLEDSAMYFCASRSGGATDTQYFGPGTRLTVL.

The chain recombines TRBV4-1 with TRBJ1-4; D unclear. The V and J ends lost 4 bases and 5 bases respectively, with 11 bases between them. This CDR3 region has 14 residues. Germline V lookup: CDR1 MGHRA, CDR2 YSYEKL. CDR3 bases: TGCGCCAGCAGCCTCGGTCTTACGAATGAAAAACTGTTTTTT. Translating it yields CASSLGLTNEKLFF.

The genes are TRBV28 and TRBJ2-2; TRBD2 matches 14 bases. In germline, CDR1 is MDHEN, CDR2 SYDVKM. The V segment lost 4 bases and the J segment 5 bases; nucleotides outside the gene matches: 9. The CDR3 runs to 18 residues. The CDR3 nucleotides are TGTGCCAGCAGTTCGCCGGGACTAGCGGGAGTAAAAACCGGGGAGCTGTTTTTT. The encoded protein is CASSSPGLAGVKTGELFF.

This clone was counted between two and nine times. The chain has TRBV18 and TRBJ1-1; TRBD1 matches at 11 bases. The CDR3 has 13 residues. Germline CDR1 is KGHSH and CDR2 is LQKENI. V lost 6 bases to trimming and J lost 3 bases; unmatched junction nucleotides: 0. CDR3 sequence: CASSGQGDTEAFF. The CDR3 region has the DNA TGTGCCAGCTCGGGACAGGGGGACACTGAAGCTTTCTTT.

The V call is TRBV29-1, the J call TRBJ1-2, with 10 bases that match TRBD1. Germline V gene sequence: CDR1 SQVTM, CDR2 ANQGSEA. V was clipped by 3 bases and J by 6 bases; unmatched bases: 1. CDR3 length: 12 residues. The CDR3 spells CSVDGTGDGYTF. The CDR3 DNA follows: TGCAGCGTTGATGGGACAGGGGATGGCTACACCTTC.

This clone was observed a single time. The CDR3 DNA sequence: TGCGCCAGCAGCTTGTCTGGGGTCATCAACTACGAGCAGTACTTC. This sequence encodes CASSLSGVINYEQYF. The rearrangement links TRBV5-1 to TRBJ2-7; no clear D. V gave up 1 base and J gave up 3 bases, with 14 bases separating them. Germline V CDR1 and CDR2: SGHRS, YFSETQ. This CDR3 region has 15 residues. The entire variable domain, with the rest obtained from reference TRBV5-1 and TRBJ2-7, is as follows: KAGVTQTPRYLIKTRGQQVTLSCSPISGHRSVSWYQQTPGQGLQFLFEYFSETQRNKGNFPGRFSGRQFSNSRSEMNVSTLELGDSALYLCASSLSGVINYEQYFGPGTRLTVT.